The 11 T cell receptor beta chains listed next were all sequenced from one sample in a study of identical twins (dated by TCRdb to 2015 to 2016). Libraries came from 5' RACE. Data came from an Illumina HiSeq 2000. The public reads were reprocessed in TCRdb via fastp at Q25 and MiXCR, keeping in-frame beta chains. For every CDR3 protein sequence, its rows merge into one entry that carries the most common genes and DNA. This sample holds approximately 500,000 distinct CDR3 sequences; more than 20% were observed only once. The top ten hold around 3% of the sample. These data were also filed under a second study, of T cells expressing NK-cell markers.

Specimen: CD4+ T cells sorted from blood. These receptors were taken from a woman aged 18 to 35 in good health.

This chain joins TRBV5-1 and TRBJ2-7; D may be TRBD1 or TRBD2 (5 bases each). Per germline, CDR1 SGHRS and CDR2 YFSETQ. V lost 1 base, J lost 3 bases, and 14 bases lay in between. This CDR3 is built from 15 residues. The DNA of the CDR3 is TGCGCCAGCAGCTTGTTACCGGGACGGATCTACGAGCAGTACTTC. This translates into CASSLLPGRIYEQYF.

This chain links TRBV5-1 with TRBJ2-5; D assignment may be TRBD1 or TRBD2 (5 bases each). Germline CDR1 and CDR2: SGHRS and YFSETQ. The length of the CDR3 is 14 residues. V dropped 5 bases and J dropped 2 bases, with 13 bases sitting between them. In nucleotides, the CDR3 is TGCGCCAGCAGGCCGGGGACGGCACAAGAGACCCAGTACTTC. As protein: CASRPGTAQETQYF.

The chain joins TRBV29-1 to TRBJ2-1; D may be TRBD2 (5 bases). The germline V gene encodes CDR1 SQVTM and CDR2 ANQGSEA. This CDR3 has 14 amino acids. Trimming removed 4 bases from V and 6 bases from J, with 16 bases in between. CDR3 region: CSVGPTGRGNEQFF. For the CDR3, the DNA is TGCAGCGTTGGCCCCACGGGGAGAGGCAATGAGCAGTTCTTC.

This clonotype has just a few counts. V and J are TRBV5-1 and TRBJ1-1, with D tentatively TRBD1 (5 bases). This CDR3 is 14 amino acids long. Germline V gene data show CDR1 as SGHRS and CDR2 as YFSETQ. V was clipped by 4 bases and J by 1 base, with 11 bases between them. CDR3 in amino acids: CASSHDGANTEAFF. The CDR3 coding sequence is TGCGCCAGCAGCCACGACGGGGCGAACACTGAAGCTTTCTTT. Full variable domain (outside the CDR3, taken from reference TRBV5-1 and TRBJ1-1): KAGVTQTPRYLIKTRGQQVTLSCSPISGHRSVSWYQQTPGQGLQFLFEYFSETQRNKGNFPGRFSGRQFSNSRSEMNVSTLELGDSALYLCASSHDGANTEAFFGQGTRLTVV.

This clonotype has a handful of counts. The rearrangement links TRBV12-3 or TRBV12-4 to TRBJ1-1, with D unresolved. Trimming shortened V by 3 bases and J by 6 bases, and 14 bases separated the two germline ends. The CDR3 extends over 14 amino acids. The CDR3 loop is CASSFVGTRAEAFF. In nucleotides, the CDR3 is TGTGCCAGCAGTTTTGTGGGAACCCGTGCTGAAGCTTTCTTT.

V usage is TRBV4-3 and J usage is TRBJ2-2; no reliable D call. This CDR3 contains 14 residues. Looked up from germline, CDR1 is LGHNA and CDR2 is YSLEER. V lost 2 bases and J 3 bases, leaving 7 bases between the germline ends. CDR3 protein: CASSQTFYTGELFF. The CDR3 DNA follows: TGCGCCAGCAGCCAAACATTTTACACCGGGGAGCTGTTTTTT.

The CDR3 region is CATSDSGGSYEQFF. The CDR3, as DNA: TGTGCCACCAGTGATAGCGGGGGCAGTTATGAGCAGTTCTTC. This chain links TRBV24-1 with TRBJ2-1; TRBD2 matches at 8 bases. Germline-derived CDR1 and CDR2 are KGHDR and SFDVKD. With 3 bases clipped from V and 8 bases from J, the junction kept 5 bases outside the gene matches. The CDR3 sequence is 14 residues long.

This clonotype was seen a few times. The V call is TRBV2, the J call TRBJ2-1, with D possibly matching TRBD2 (5 bases). CDR3 length: 13 amino acids. V was pared by 8 bases and J by 3 bases, with 11 bases between. Germline CDR1 SNHLY, CDR2 FYNNEI. This CDR3 reads CASGAAVYNEQFF. CDR3 coding DNA: TGTGCCAGCGGAGCGGCAGTCTACAATGAGCAGTTCTTC.

The rearrangement uses TRBV18 and TRBJ1-1; 8 positions agree with TRBD1. Germline V gene lookup returns CDR1 KGHSH and CDR2 LQKENI. V dropped 5 bases and J dropped 3; count of bases not matched to a gene: 5. This CDR3 spans 14 amino acids. The CDR3 spells CASSRGQGYTEAFF. For the CDR3, the DNA is TGTGCCAGCTCAAGAGGACAGGGATACACTGAAGCTTTCTTT.

This clonotype was counted a few times. The rearrangement uses TRBV12-3 or TRBV12-4 and TRBJ2-3; 9 nucleotides line up with TRBD2. V dropped 0 bases and J dropped 6; count of bases not matched to a gene: 4. The length of the CDR3 is 15 residues. CDR3 sequence reads: CASSLARGGLDTQYF. CDR3 bases: TGTGCCAGCAGTTTAGCGCGGGGGGGATTGGATACGCAGTATTTT.

The rearrangement links TRBV18 to TRBJ2-1; D may be TRBD1 (6 bases). V lost 6 bases, J lost 4 bases, and 13 bases lay in between. The V gene's germline CDR1 is KGHSH and CDR2 LQKENI. The length of the CDR3 is 14 residues. CDR3 DNA: TGTGCCAGCTCCCTGGACAGCACATACAATGAGCAGTTCTTC. Translation gives CASSLDSTYNEQFF. Complete variable domain (other parts from reference TRBV18 and TRBJ2-1): NAGVMQNPRHLVRRRGQEARLRCSPMKGHSHVYWYRQLPEEGLKFMVYLQKENIIDESGMPKERFSAEFPKEGPSILRIQQVVRGDSAAYFCASSLDSTYNEQFFGPGTRLTVL.